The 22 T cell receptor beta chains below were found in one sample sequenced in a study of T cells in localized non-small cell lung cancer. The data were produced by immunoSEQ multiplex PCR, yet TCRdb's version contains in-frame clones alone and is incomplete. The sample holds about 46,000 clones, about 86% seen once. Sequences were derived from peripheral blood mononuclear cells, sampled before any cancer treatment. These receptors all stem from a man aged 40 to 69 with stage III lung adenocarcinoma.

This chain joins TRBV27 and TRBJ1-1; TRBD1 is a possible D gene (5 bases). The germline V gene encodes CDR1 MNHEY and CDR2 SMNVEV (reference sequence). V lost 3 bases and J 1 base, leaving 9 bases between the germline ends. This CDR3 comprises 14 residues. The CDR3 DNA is TGTGCCAGCAGTTTGCGTCAGGGGAACACTGAAGCTTTCTTT. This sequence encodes CASSLRQGNTEAFF.

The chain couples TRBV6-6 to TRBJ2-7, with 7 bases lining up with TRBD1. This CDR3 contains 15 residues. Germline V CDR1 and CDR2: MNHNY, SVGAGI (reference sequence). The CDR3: CASSQGLLLGGVFFV. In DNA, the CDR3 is TGTGCCAGCAGTCAGGGGCTATTACTAGGGGGCGTATTCTTCGTC.

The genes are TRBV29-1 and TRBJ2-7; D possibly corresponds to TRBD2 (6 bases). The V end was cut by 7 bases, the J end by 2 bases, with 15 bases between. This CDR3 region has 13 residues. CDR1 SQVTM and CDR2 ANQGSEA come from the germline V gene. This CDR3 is CSATGTGTYEQYF. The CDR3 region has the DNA TGCAGCGCCACCGGGACTGGAACCTACGAGCAGTACTTC.

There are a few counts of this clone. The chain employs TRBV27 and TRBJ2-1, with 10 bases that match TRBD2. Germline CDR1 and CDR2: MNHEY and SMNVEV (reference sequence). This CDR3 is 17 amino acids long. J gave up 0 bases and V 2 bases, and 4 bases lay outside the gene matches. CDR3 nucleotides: TGTGCCAGCAGTTTACTAGCGGGGGCTAGCTCCTACAATGAGCAGTTCTTC. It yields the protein CASSLLAGASSYNEQFF.

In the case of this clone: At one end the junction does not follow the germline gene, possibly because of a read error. The CDR3 DNA reads as TGTGCCCGCAGCGGGGGGGGGACGCTTTCCCCCAATGAGCAGTTCTTC. It is translated as CARSGGGTLSPNEQFF. The chain links TRBV9 to TRBJ2-1; TRBD2 agrees at 10 bases. Germline-derived CDR1 and CDR2 are SGDLS and YYNGEE. This CDR3 contains 16 residues.

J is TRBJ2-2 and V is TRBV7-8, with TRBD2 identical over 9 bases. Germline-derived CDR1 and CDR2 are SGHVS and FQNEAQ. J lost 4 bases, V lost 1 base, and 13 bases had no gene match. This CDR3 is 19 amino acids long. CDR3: CASSLDAPLAGDLTGELFF. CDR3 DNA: TGTGCCAGCAGCTTAGACGCCCCCTTAGCGGGGGATCTCACCGGGGAGCTGTTTTTT. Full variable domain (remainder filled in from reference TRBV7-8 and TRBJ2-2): GAGVSQSPRYKVAKRGQDVALRCDPISGHVSLFWYQQALGQGPEFLTYFQNEAQLDKSGLPSDRFFAERPEGSVSTLKIQRTQQEDSAVYLCASSLDAPLAGDLTGELFFGEGSRLTVL.

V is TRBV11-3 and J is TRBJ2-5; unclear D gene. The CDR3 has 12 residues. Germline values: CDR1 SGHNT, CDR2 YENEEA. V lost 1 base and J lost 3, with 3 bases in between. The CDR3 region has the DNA TGTGCCAGCAGCTTAGGAGAAGAGACCCAGTACTTC. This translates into CASSLGEETQYF.

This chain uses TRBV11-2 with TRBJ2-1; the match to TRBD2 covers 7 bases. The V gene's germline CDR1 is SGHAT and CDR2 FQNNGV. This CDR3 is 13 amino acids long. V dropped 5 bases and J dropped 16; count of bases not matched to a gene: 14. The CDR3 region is CASSPDAGLGLFF. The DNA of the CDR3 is TGTGCCAGCAGCCCCGACGCTGGACTAGGACTTTTCTTC.

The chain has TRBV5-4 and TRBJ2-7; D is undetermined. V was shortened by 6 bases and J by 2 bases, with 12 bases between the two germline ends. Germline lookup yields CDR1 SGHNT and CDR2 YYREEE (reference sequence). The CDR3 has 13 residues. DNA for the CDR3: TGTGCCAGCAAGGCCGGTTCGACCTACGAGCAGTACTTC. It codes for CASKAGSTYEQYF.

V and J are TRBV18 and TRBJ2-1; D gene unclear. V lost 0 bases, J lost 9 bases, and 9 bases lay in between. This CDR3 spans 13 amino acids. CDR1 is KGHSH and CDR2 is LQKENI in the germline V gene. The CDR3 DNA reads TGTGCCAGCTCACCACCAGTTTCCAGTGAGCAGTTCTTC. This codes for CASSPPVSSEQFF.

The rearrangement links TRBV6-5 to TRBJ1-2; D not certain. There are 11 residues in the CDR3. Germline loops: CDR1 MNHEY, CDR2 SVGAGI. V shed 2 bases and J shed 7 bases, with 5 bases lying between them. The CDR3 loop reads CASSYEFGYTF. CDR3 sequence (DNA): TGTGCCAGCAGTTACGAGTTTGGCTACACCTTC.

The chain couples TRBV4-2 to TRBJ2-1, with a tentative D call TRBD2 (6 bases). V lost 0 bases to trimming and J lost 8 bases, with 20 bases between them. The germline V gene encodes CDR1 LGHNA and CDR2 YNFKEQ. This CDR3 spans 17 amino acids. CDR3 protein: CASSQDGGIGGSDEQFF. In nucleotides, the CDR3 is TGTGCCAGCAGCCAAGACGGGGGAATCGGTGGATCGGATGAGCAGTTCTTC.

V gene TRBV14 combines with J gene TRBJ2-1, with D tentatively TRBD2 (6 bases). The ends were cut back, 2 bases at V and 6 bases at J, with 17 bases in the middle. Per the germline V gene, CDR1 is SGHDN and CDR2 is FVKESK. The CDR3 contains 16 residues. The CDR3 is CASSQSRDFLGNEQFF. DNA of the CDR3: TGTGCCAGCAGCCAAAGTCGGGACTTTCTGGGCAATGAGCAGTTCTTC.

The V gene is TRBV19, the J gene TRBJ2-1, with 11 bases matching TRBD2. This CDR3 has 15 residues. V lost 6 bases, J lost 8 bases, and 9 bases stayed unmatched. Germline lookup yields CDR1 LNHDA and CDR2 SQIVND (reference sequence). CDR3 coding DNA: TGTGCCAGTAGCAACCTAGCGGGGGGACGGGATGAGCAGTTCTTC. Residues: CASSNLAGGRDEQFF.

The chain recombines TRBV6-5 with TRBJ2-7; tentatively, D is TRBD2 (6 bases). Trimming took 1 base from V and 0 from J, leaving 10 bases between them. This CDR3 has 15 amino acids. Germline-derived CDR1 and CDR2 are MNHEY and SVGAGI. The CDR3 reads CASSYFQRASYEQYF. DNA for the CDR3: TGTGCCAGCAGTTACTTCCAGCGGGCCTCCTACGAGCAGTACTTC.

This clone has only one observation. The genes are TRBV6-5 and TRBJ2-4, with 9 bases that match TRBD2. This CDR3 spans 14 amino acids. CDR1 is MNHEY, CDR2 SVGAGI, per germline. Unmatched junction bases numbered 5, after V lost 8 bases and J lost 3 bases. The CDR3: CASRRGGVKNIQYF. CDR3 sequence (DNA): TGTGCCAGCCGGCGGGGGGGCGTCAAAAACATTCAGTACTTC.

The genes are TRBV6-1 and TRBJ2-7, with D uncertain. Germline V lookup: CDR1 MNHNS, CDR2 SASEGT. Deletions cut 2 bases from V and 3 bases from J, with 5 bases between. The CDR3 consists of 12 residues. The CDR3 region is CASSEKGYEQYF. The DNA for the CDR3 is TGTGCCAGCAGTGAAAAGGGCTACGAGCAGTACTTC.

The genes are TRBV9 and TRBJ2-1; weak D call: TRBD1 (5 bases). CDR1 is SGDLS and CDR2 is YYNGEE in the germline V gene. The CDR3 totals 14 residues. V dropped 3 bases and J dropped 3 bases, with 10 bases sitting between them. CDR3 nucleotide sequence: TGTGCCAGCAGCGCAGGGATAAGCTACAATGAGCAGTTCTTC. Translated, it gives CASSAGISYNEQFF.

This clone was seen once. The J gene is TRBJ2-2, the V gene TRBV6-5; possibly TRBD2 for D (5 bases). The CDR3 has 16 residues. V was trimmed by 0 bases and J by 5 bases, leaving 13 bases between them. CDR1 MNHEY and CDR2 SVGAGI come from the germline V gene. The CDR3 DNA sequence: TGTGCCAGCAGTTACTCTGAGGGAATGCTAACCGGGGAGCTGTTTTTT. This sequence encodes CASSYSEGMLTGELFF.

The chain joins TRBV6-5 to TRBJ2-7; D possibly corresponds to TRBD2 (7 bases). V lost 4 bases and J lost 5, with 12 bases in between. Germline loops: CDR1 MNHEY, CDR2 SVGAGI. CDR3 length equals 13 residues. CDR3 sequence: CASSSGGYHEQYF. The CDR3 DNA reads TGTGCCAGCAGTTCGGGGGGCTACCACGAGCAGTACTTC.

The CDR3: CASSQGDPRTDTQYF. CDR3 nucleotide sequence: TGCGCCAGCAGCCAGGGAGACCCACGCACAGATACGCAGTATTTT. This chain uses TRBV5-1 with TRBJ2-3, with D perhaps being TRBD1 or TRBD2 (5 bases each). Trimming shortened V by 4 bases and J by 1 base, and 13 bases separated the two germline ends. The CDR3 sequence is 15 residues long. Germline V gives CDR1 SGHRS, CDR2 YFSETQ.

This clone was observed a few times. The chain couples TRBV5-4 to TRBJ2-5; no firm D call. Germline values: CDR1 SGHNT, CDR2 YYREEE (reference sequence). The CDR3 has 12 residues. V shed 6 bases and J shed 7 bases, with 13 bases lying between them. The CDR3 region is CASTSAWGTQYF. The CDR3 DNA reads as TGTGCCAGCACCTCCGCCTGGGGGACCCAGTACTTC.